Listed below are T cell receptor beta chains from one sample, sequenced in a study of T cell repertoires in cytomegalovirus infection. Their specific antigens are unknown. TCRdb reanalysed the reads using MiXCR and keeps one entry per CDR3 protein. This sample yields about a million distinct CDR3 sequences, of which roughly 30% are seen a single time; more than 13% belongs to the top ten. The source was cultured CD8+ T cells from PBMCs, collected from culture after CMV antigen stimulation. These receptors all come from a human donor in good health (CMV status not recorded). Some clones in this sample may be carry-over from other donors' samples. CDR3s include the opening cysteine and the closing phenylalanine or tryptophan. D genes are given only for firm matches. Expanded clones are given a class, and other clones once, few, many or no size at all.

TRBJ2-3,TRBV10-3,few,.,TGTGCCATCAGTGAGTCGTTAGGCACAGATACGCAGTATTTT,CAISESLGTDTQYF
TRBJ1-1,TRBV13,few,.,TGTGCCAGCAGCTTACCGGACGTTGGCACTGAAGCTTTCTTT,CASSLPDVGTEAFF
TRBJ1-1,TRBV13,.,.,TGTGCCAGCAGCACCCACCTGACAGGAGATGAAGCTTTCTTT,CASSTHLTGDEAFF
TRBJ2-7,TRBV29-1,.,.,TGCAGCGGCGGGGCGGGTGGCGAGGAGCAGTACTTC,CSGGAGGEEQYF
TRBJ1-1,TRBV7-6,.,.,TGTGCCAGCAGCTTCATGCGGTCAGCAAGGGGTTTGGTGAACACTGAAGCTTTCTTT,CASSFMRSARGLVNTEAFF
TRBJ1-2,TRBV19,.,.,TGTGCCAGCGGACCTATCCCAATTCGGACGGGGGGAGGCAGTCCTTTAAACTATGGCTACACCTTC,CASGPIPIRTGGGSPLNYGYTF
TRBJ2-1,TRBV12-5,.,.,TGTGCTAGTGGTTTGGACAGCGGGCTTTGGAATGAGCAGTTCTTC,CASGLDSGLWNEQFF
TRBJ2-5,TRBV6-1,few,TRBD1,TGTGCCAGCAGTGACCCGGGACAGGGGGAGACCCAGTACTTC,CASSDPGQGETQYF
TRBJ2-5,TRBV27,many,TRBD1,TGTGCCAGCAGTTTATCGAGGGCAGGGGGCGAGACCCAGTACTTC,CASSLSRAGGETQYF
TRBJ2-7,TRBV12-3/TRBV12-4,few,TRBD1,TGTGCCAGCAGACTCGGGACAGGGGCGTACGAGCAGTACTTC,CASRLGTGAYEQYF
TRBJ1-1,TRBV4-1,many,.,TGCGCCAGCAGCCAGGGGCAAGGGTTCACTGAAGCTTTCTTT,CASSQGQGFTEAFF
TRBJ2-4,TRBV7-2,.,.,TGTGCCAGCTCAGCAGTACTAGCCAAAAACATTCAGTACTTC,CASSAVLAKNIQYF
TRBJ2-1,TRBV7-3,.,TRBD2,TGTGCCAGCAGCTTGCTCGGGGGGGCACGGAGGGATGAGCAGTTCTTC,CASSLLGGARRDEQFF
TRBJ2-5,TRBV11-3,.,TRBD2,TGTGCCAGCAGCTTAAGGACTAGCGGGGGCCTGTACCAAGAGACCCAGTACTTC,CASSLRTSGGLYQETQYF